This passage covers 7 T cell receptor beta chains from one sample sequenced in a study of vaccination effects on CD4 cells after COVID-19 (dated by TCRdb to the early 2020s). What these receptors recognize is not known. Library creation used the immunoSEQ multiplex PCR assay. TCRdb re-hosts the immuneACCESS table, in-frame sequences only. Its copies lack some clones; in the studies checked, an unresolved V gene accounts for under half of them, and the cause for the rest is not known. This sample comprises 20,000 to 25,000 clones, roughly 74% of them detected only once. The ten biggest clones cover 35% to 45% of the sample. The ViraFEST assay stimulated PBMC with viral peptide pools and then used TCR sequencing to identify antigen-specific CD4+ T cell clonotypes by expansion. After approximately eleven days of culture, CD4+ T cells were isolated with the EasySep CD4+ T cell isolation kit. PCR-confirmed SARS-CoV-2 infection had occurred in convalescent patients between March and December 2020, before the Alpha, Beta and Delta variants emerged in the United States.

This specimen consisted of CD4+ T cells from PBMCs cultured with a peptide pool, obtained before COVID-19 vaccination. The source of these receptors is a human donor who had a prior SARS-CoV-2 infection.

The chain has TRBV7-8 and TRBJ2-3; 9 bases map to TRBD1. V gave up 5 bases and J gave up 3 bases; unmatched junction bases: 6. Germline V CDR1 and CDR2: SGHVS, FQNEAQ. This CDR3 has 15 amino acids. The CDR3 protein is CASSPRTGVTDTQYF. The CDR3, as DNA: TGTGCCAGCAGCCCGCGGACAGGGGTGACAGATACGCAGTATTTT.

The gene calls are TRBV7-8 and TRBJ1-1, with 10 positions matching TRBD1. The length of the CDR3 is 16 residues. Germline V CDR1 and CDR2: SGHVS, FQNEAQ. Trimming cost V 1 base and J 10 bases; bases outside gene matches: 12. The DNA of the CDR3 is TGTGCCAGCAGCTTAGTGCCGAGGACAGGGGGTGCCGGAGCTTTCTTT. Translation gives CASSLVPRTGGAGAFF.

This rearrangement joins TRBV6-2 or TRBV6-3 to TRBJ2-5; 8 bases agree with TRBD1. V shed 5 bases and J 4 bases; nucleotides not matched to a gene: 3. Germline V gene data show CDR1 as MNHEY and CDR2 as SVGEGT. The CDR3 extends over 13 amino acids. Here the CDR3 reads CASSRQGRETQYF. CDR3 bases: TGTGCCAGCAGTAGACAGGGGCGAGAGACCCAGTACTTC.

V and J are TRBV5-1 and TRBJ2-5, with 11 bases lining up with TRBD2. The germline gives CDR1 SGHRS, CDR2 YFSETQ. The V segment lost 4 bases and the J segment 5 bases; nucleotides outside the gene matches: 7. This CDR3 is built from 15 residues. DNA of the CDR3: TGCGCCAGCAGCCCCGGACTAGCGGGTGAGGAGACCCAGTACTTC. As protein: CASSPGLAGEETQYF.

This clone was seen once. The chain employs TRBV11-2 and TRBJ2-3; the match to TRBD2 covers 13 bases. With V trimmed by 5 bases and J by 5 bases, 7 bases remained unmatched. The V gene's germline CDR1 is SGHAT and CDR2 FQNNGV. This CDR3 comprises 16 residues. The CDR3 loop reads CASSLRTSGSKDTQYF. DNA of the CDR3: TGTGCCAGCAGCCTGAGGACTAGCGGGAGTAAAGATACGCAGTATTTT.

This clone was detected only a few times. CDR3 coding DNA: TGTGCCAGCAGCCCGCCACTAGGGCCTCTTCAGGGGAACACTGAAGCTTTCTTT. This codes for CASSPPLGPLQGNTEAFF. V gene TRBV7-9 combines with J gene TRBJ1-1; maybe TRBD1 (5 bases). The CDR3 extends over 18 amino acids. Germline loops: CDR1 SEHNR, CDR2 FQNEAQ (reference sequence). V gave up 5 bases and J gave up 1 base, with 23 bases separating them.

This clone has only a few counts. This CDR3 is CASSPRGTGSYEQFF. In nucleotides, the CDR3 is TGTGCCAGCTCACCACGTGGGACAGGGTCCTATGAGCAGTTCTTC. V usage is TRBV18 and J usage is TRBJ2-1, with 9 bases fitting TRBD1. The CDR3 sequence is 15 residues long. Trimming took 1 base from V and 8 from J; bases not matched to a gene: 6. Germline V gives CDR1 KGHSH, CDR2 LQKENI. Drawing the rest from reference TRBV18 and TRBJ2-1, the complete variable domain is NAGVMQNPRHLVRRRGQEARLRCSPMKGHSHVYWYRQLPEEGLKFMVYLQKENIIDESGMPKERFSAEFPKEGPSILRIQQVVRGDSAAYFCASSPRGTGSYEQFFGPGTRLTVL.